This T cell receptor beta chain was recorded in a study of CD8+ T cells in alopecia areata (dated by TCRdb to between 2017 and 2018). Turning to the overall study: The treated patients took part in an open-label pilot trial in which moderate-to-severe alopecia areata was treated with oral tofacitinib at 5 to 10 mg twice daily. Tofacitinib was administered for 6 to 18 months, and 6 months of follow-up off drug were then conducted to assess delayed response and recurrence. Disease severity in treated patients was measured with the SALT score, which quantifies the percentage of affected scalp surface area. To study T cell clonal expansion in alopecia areata, the researchers applied high-throughput TCRbeta sequencing to both the C3H/HeJ mouse model and human patients. On the human side, TCRbeta sequencing was run on scalp tissue and on sorted CD4+ and CD8+ peripheral blood T cells from healthy controls and from alopecia areata patients with either patchy or totalis/universalis disease. Tofacitinib-treated patients had biopsies at baseline and at 4 and 24 weeks of treatment, with a later scalp biopsy in several patients. Clonality in the scalp was compared among normal scalp (n=4), patchy alopecia areata scalp (n=8), and alopecia totalis/universalis scalp (n=8). RNA was obtained with the PAXgene miRNA kit for fixed scalp, the miRNeasy kit for PBMCs, and the RNeasy kit for mouse skin. immunoSEQ multiplex PCR using 35 Vbeta forward primers and 13 Jbeta reverse primers was used to amplify TCRbeta CDR3 regions. Overall study results and their limits: Unlike mouse skin, which is dominated by gammadelta T cells, normal human skin has resident alphabeta T cells that are also sequenced, and this complicates analysis of the scalp TCR repertoire. Compared with mice, TCR sequences shared between patients were less clear, possibly partly because of HLA diversity across the patient population. The treated cohort was small, with a single nonresponder, so links between baseline CD8+ expansion and response need larger studies. Tofacitinib significantly lowered scalp clonality and the number of expanded CD8+ clones among the top 100 scalp clones. Lesional scalp, especially in alopecia totalis/universalis, showed higher clonality and more expanded CD8+ clones than normal scalp, suggesting antigenic drive. Many expanded lesional clones were found to persist in scalp and blood during tofacitinib treatment, and relapse after treatment cessation may be partly explained by this persistence.

CDR1 and CDR2, per the germline V gene (reference sequence), are SGHNT and YYREEE. Between the V and J ends, shortened by 4 bases and 3 bases respectively, the junction contains 19 bases. Spanning cysteine to phenylalanine, the CDR3 consists of 16 amino acids. Only the CDR3 part of the read is kept: 48 bases, read in frame from the first base. Concerning this clone: It has no known antigen specificity. Base quality data are lacking; no much larger clone is found one base away.

The time point label on this specimen signifies: 4 weeks on oral tofacitinib. Interpreted using the paper, the treatment or condition label stands for: oral pan-JAK inhibitor, 5-10 mg twice daily. Lesional scalp punch biopsies and peripheral blood were obtained from alopecia areata patients. PBMCs were isolated by density centrifugation and stained for CD3, CD4 and CD8, after which CD4+ and CD8+ T cells were sorted on a FACSAria. The receptor library was made with the immunoSEQ multiplex PCR assay. To provide template for TCR sequencing, every sample had RNA extracted and reverse transcribed into cDNA. First-strand cDNA was synthesized using SuperScript III with a 2:1 mix of oligo-dT and random hexamers. A synthetic immune receptor repertoire was used to assess amplification bias, and residual bias was removed computationally. As for the authors' bioinformatics: Raw reads were preprocessed to remove errors, and CDR3 was defined by IMGT conventions from the conserved cysteine to phenylalanine. To get clonality, Shannon entropy was normalized by log2 of the number of productive unique TCRs and the result was subtracted from 1. Whether each scalp clone was CD4 or CD8 was inferred by checking scalp TCRbeta sequences against the CD4 and CD8 repertoires from sorted blood. TCRdb limited this immuneACCESS table to in-frame rearrangements with V and J called. A share of clones is missing; checked studies link under half to unresolved V genes, and the rest is unexplained. V, J and clone size derive from that table, while D and trimming were established from the DNA sequence. In this sample the table shows 130,000 to 150,000 clones, roughly 82% of which occur a single time. The ten largest clonotypes hold 25% of the sample.

This TCR was recovered from a human donor with alopecia areata. The material sequenced was CD8+ T cells sorted from blood, taken at week 4, from a patient treated with tofacitinib. The chain uses TRBV5-4 and TRBJ2-5; the D assignment is uncertain and may be TRBD1 or TRBD2, with 5 bases supporting each. The CDR3: CASSRASTAAKETQYF. Read as DNA, the sequence is TGTGCCAGCAGCCGCGCCTCGACAGCGGCCAAAGAGACCCAGTACTTC. Joined to the reference TRBV5-4 and TRBJ2-5 proteins, this CDR3 gives the full variable domain: ETGVTQSPTHLIKTRGQQVTLRCSSQSGHNTVSWYQQALGQGPQFIFQYYREEENGRGNFPPRFSGLQFPNYSSELNVNALELDDSALYLCASSRASTAAKETQYFGPGTRLLVL.